This T cell receptor beta chain originates from a study of cytomegalovirus exposure and HLA in healthy donors (dated by TCRdb to the late 2010s). General notes on the study: In an earlier analysis of approximately 500 of the donors, 276 Gb of sequence data and 117 million unique TCR beta sequences from about 179 million T cells were reported. Roughly 300 gigabases of sequencing data and some 85 million unique TCR sequences were included in an early release covering 550 to 650 HLA-typed donors. The genetic ancestry cluster associated with self-reported Caucasian donors included about four fifths of the roughly 400 genotyped donors. The aim of the study was to test whether cataloging public T cell receptors could identify signatures of past pathogen exposure. The study used immunosequencing to profile the T cell repertoires of more than 650 subjects and linked those repertoires to cytomegalovirus serostatus. In addition to the first cohort of 500 to 850 subjects, a separate validation cohort of 120 different subjects was used. To predict cytomegalovirus infection status, the study brought together high-throughput TCR immunosequencing, statistical association of individual TCRs with disease status, and machine learning. A later analysis re-analyzed previously published TCR beta repertoires from 650 to 800 donors and added high-resolution HLA genotyping to study TCR occurrence patterns. The later analysis used no new phenotypic data to find candidate immune exposures, relying instead on TCR beta sequences and their occurrence across donors. To decide whether each TCR beta V gene segment behaved as functional or pseudogenic, an earlier analysis of approximately 620 of the donors relied on high-throughput TCR beta sequencing. Alongside the repertoire data, information on donor age, sex, ethnicity and CMV serostatus was compiled. A later genetic analysis used genome-wide SNP genotypes for 398 of the 666 donors, treating that subset as a discovery cohort. Every discovery cohort repertoire had been produced on one sequencing platform. HLA typing covered class I and class II loci at four-digit resolution. Typing coverage varied by locus: about 620-640 donors for A, B, C, DRB1 and DQB1; approximately 560 for DQA1; nearly 610 for DPA1; some 470 for DPB1. Roughly 5 DR-DQ haplotypes were treated as single units for association and clustering because of strong linkage in the cohort. Across some 400 genotyped donors of the cohort, an average of about 240,000 unique TCR beta nucleotide sequences per donor were sequenced, and roughly a sixth of those sequences were non-productive.

Clipping removes 0 bases from V and 9 bases from J, with 8 as the unmatched junction base count. From the cysteine through the phenylalanine, the CDR3 covers 16 amino acids. The sequence is cut down to CDR3 DNA, 48 bases in frame from base 1. The germline V gene sets CDR1 to SGHRS and CDR2 to YFSETQ. The cohort consisted of 666 healthy bone marrow donors. At the time of sampling, all cohort members were nominally healthy, though unrecorded immune exposures were likely present. The donor tested CMV seronegative and was one of the 352 seronegative cohort members. Each donor provided a peripheral blood sample, and peripheral blood mononuclear cells were used for TCR beta sequencing. The Qiagen DNeasy Blood Extraction Kit was used to extract genomic DNA from the blood cell samples. Preparation of the library involved the immunoSEQ multiplex PCR assay. The multiplex PCR relied on a mix of 60 forward primers for TCR Vbeta segments and 13 reverse primers for TCR Jbeta segments. Amplification of the CDR3 region of rearranged TCR beta genes was performed with a multiplex PCR assay on genomic DNA. The amplified TCR beta libraries were sequenced on the Illumina HiSeq System as 87-base-pair reads. The published analysis was carried out like this. A later analysis counted tens of millions of unique TCR beta chains across the roughly 700 repertoires, and some 11 million of these chains were shared by at least two donors. A nearest-neighbor algorithm error-corrected the raw reads and collapsed the reads into unique sequences, merging closely related sequences to remove PCR and sequencing errors. CDR3 sequences were aligned to IMGT reference sequences to assign V, D and J gene segments. Each retained sequence needed at least a six-nucleotide match to both a V gene segment and a J gene segment. Rearrangements were classified as productive when the CDR3 lacked stop codons and remained in frame with V and J, and all other rearrangements were classified as non-productive. Following IMGT convention, CDR3 was defined as the stretch from the second conserved V-encoded cysteine to the conserved J-encoded phenylalanine. The earlier analysis of fewer than 700 of the donors excluded sequences that lacked an unambiguous match to a single V gene segment. An earlier analysis of 500 to 600 of the donors classified V segments as functional when productive rearrangements were above 56.7% and as segregating when the standard deviation between donors was above 5%. A statistical classification framework was developed to diagnose cytomegalovirus status using the catalog of TCR beta chain sequences. In a later analysis, TCR nucleotide sequences were compared against IMGT/GENE-DB human TR gene sequences so that V and J genes could be assigned. In a later analysis, CDR3 sequences and most-parsimonious VDJ recombination scenarios were assigned using the TCRdist pipeline. In a later analysis, each TCR beta chain was defined by its CDR3 amino acid sequence together with its V-gene family, and reads without a unique V-gene family were excluded. In a later analysis, fewer than 600 highly shared, low-generation-probability nucleotide sequences were removed to address suspected cross-contamination and a sequencing artifact. A later analysis calculated a clonal expansion index for each public chain from normalized within-repertoire ranks of inferred template counts. In a later analysis, generation probabilities were computed with a VDJ recombination model fitted to out-of-frame rearrangements, and the resulting probabilities were checked against IGoR. In a later analysis, hypergeometric tests were used to score TCR-TCR, TCR-HLA and TCR-CMV co-occurrence, with a repertoire-size bias correction applied to TCR pairs. A later analysis estimated false discovery rates by permuting HLA or CMV assignments 20 times. A later analysis grouped co-occurring TCRs with DBSCAN, adding TCRdist sequence similarity when clustering within HLA-allele-positive subsets. Repertoires with fewer than 30,000 or more than 120,000 public chains, plus five repertoires with anomalous nucleotide sharing, were excluded from co-occurrence clustering. The clones in this table, taken by TCRdb from immuneACCESS, are in-frame only. Not every clone is retained; where verified, under half of the shortfall comes from an unresolved V gene, and the cause of the rest is unknown. The V and J calls and clone size come from that table; D and trimming were worked out from the DNA. Across this sample there are over 20,000 clones, with 75% to 80% seen only once. Jointly, the top ten make up 4.5% of the sample.

What the authors observed across the whole study: A later analysis found that most CMV-associated TCR beta chains appeared HLA-restricted, with HLA associations seemingly driven largely by CMV exposure. In a later analysis, HLA-associated TCR beta chains were found to be more clonally expanded and to have lower generation probabilities than equally common non-associated chains. Correlated functional status among segregating V segments might be attributable to linkage disequilibrium, but an unknown experimental factor could not be ruled out. Because the 87-base-pair reads could not distinguish some IMGT-functional V segments, including TRBV6-2 and TRBV6-3, those segments were excluded. Because HLA typing was missing for some donors at each locus, association tests included only the typed subset. In a later analysis, TCR association rates were found to vary across HLA loci, with the most associated TCRs seen for DRB1 alleles and the fewest for HLA-C alleles. In this cohort, only TCR beta chains were sequenced, and detectable features were limited by the absence of alpha or paired-chain data. A later analysis associated about 17,000 TCR beta sequences with specific HLA alleles at a false discovery rate of 0.05. In vitro tests confirmed that a few of the cytomegalovirus-associated TCR beta chains recognize cytomegalovirus antigens. Assigning TCR associations to individual alleles was difficult when HLA alleles, especially DR and DQ, strongly co-occurred. The presence/absence analyses assumed that sequencing depth was roughly uniform across donors, and that assumption may not be true. Compared with the roughly 670-donor mean, donors in an Asian-associated ancestry cluster had fewer N-insertions in productive TCRs, according to a later genetic analysis. According to a later analysis, parvovirus B19, influenza, CMV and Epstein-Barr virus appeared linked to several top co-occurrence clusters. A later genetic analysis associated a missense DCLRE1C variant with V-gene and J-gene trimming of TCR beta chains, and an independent cohort replicated the association. The authors suggested that the approach could potentially be generalized to other disease states and immunological phenotypes. A further reported finding was that TCR beta sequences accurately predicted the HLA-A and HLA-B alleles for most subjects in the first cohort. The earlier analysis of almost 600 of the donors excluded seventeen rarely observed V segments, including chromosome 9 orphons, because counts were too low. The only immune exposure information available for the cohort was CMV serostatus. Most TCR sequences were seen in very few donors, while some public TCRs were found in many individuals. A total of 150 or so TCR beta chains were listed by the study as associated with cytomegalovirus. An earlier analysis of roughly 570 of the donors showed that most TCR beta V segments appeared in productive rearrangements either about 90% or about 30% of the time, which broadly matched IMGT annotations. A cluster of highly shared sequence variants was judged likely to be a technical artifact of the sequencing pipeline. The classifier was reported to diagnose cytomegalovirus status with high specificity and sensitivity in both the original and validation cohorts.

Details on this clone: Its recognized antigen is unknown. Per-nucleotide qualities are absent, and no much larger clonotype sits a single base away.

The TCR sequence derives from a male donor in good health and CMV-seronegative. Specimen: PBMCs. Recombination joined TRBV5-1 with TRBJ1-6; 8 bases in between match TRBD1. The CDR3 protein: CASSLVAGGASSPLHF. The bases are TGCGCCAGCAGCTTGGTGGCAGGGGGCGCAAGTTCACCCCTCCACTTT. Supplemented by the reference TRBV5-1 and TRBJ1-6 proteins around the CDR3, the complete variable domain is KAGVTQTPRYLIKTRGQQVTLSCSPISGHRSVSWYQQTPGQGLQFLFEYFSETQRNKGNFPGRFSGRQFSNSRSEMNVSTLELGDSALYLCASSLVAGGASSPLHFGNGTRLTVT.